These T cell receptor beta chains were read from a single sample in a study of cytomegalovirus exposure and HLA in healthy donors. TCRdb's copy holds only in-frame clones and misses some; the assay was immunoSEQ multiplex PCR. The sample contains tens of thousands of clones, more than 65% of which appear only once. Sequencing was done on a sample of PBMCs. Receptors were obtained from a girl between 2 and 10 years old in good health and CMV-seropositive. CDR3s include the opening cysteine and the closing phenylalanine or tryptophan. The D gene is left open where the match is weak. Some rows mark clone size as missing; the rest say once, few, many or name a class of expanded clone.

cdr3_length d_call j_call clone_size v_call cdr3_nt cdr3_aa
13 - TRBJ2-7 - TRBV28 TGTGCCAGCAGTTTTGAGGTTTTCAACGAGCAGTACTTC CASSFEVFNEQYF
13 TRBD1 TRBJ1-2 - TRBV7-6 TGTGCCAGCAGCCGGGACAGTAACTATGGCTACACCTTC CASSRDSNYGYTF
15 - TRBJ2-3 - TRBV6-4 TGTGCCAGCAGCGACTTCCCTGAGAGCACAGATACGCAGTATTTT CASSDFPESTDTQYF
14 TRBD2 TRBJ2-7 - TRBV5-1 TGCGCCAGCAGCTTGGCGGGAGGGCCCTACGAGCAGTACTTC CASSLAGGPYEQYF
17 TRBD2 TRBJ2-3 few TRBV4-3 TGCGCCAGCAGCCCTCCCCCCGTAGCGGGGAGCACAGATACGCAGTATTTT CASSPPPVAGSTDTQYF
15 - TRBJ1-2 few TRBV27 TGTGCCAGCAGTTCCCACCCGGACAGCTCCTATGGCTACACCTTC CASSSHPDSSYGYTF
14 - TRBJ1-2 - TRBV9 TGTGCCAGCAGCGTAGAGGGACGCCGGGAGGGCTACACCTTC CASSVEGRREGYTF
12 - TRBJ2-1 - TRBV19 TGTGCCAGTAGTCCGGACAGTAGCGAGCAGTTCTTC CASSPDSSEQFF
12 - TRBJ1-1 - TRBV7-2 TGTGCCAGCACCACCCGGGGTCCTGAAGCTTTCTTT CASTTRGPEAFF
12 - TRBJ1-2 few TRBV29-1 TGCAGCGTGGAGGGACGGACCTATGGCTACACCTTC CSVEGRTYGYTF
12 - TRBJ1-1 - TRBV10-1 TGCGCCAGCAGAGGGTTCGGGGCTGAAGCTTTCTTT CASRGFGAEAFF
12 - TRBJ2-7 - TRBV13 TGTGCCAGCAGCCCCGGGACACTCGAGCAGTACTTC CASSPGTLEQYF
14 - TRBJ1-5 once TRBV28 TGTGCCAGCAGCCCAACAGGGTTTAATCAGCCCCAGCATTTT CASSPTGFNQPQHF
14 - TRBJ1-1 - TRBV27 TGTGCCAGCGGGCAGGGTTTTAGTAGCACTGAAGCTTTCTTT CASGQGFSSTEAFF
12 - TRBJ2-5 - TRBV2 TGTGCCAGCAGGAGAGCGCAAGAGACCCAGTACTTC CASRRAQETQYF
12 - TRBJ1-6 - TRBV27 TGTGCCAGCAGTTTTACCGAACGACAGCTCCACTTT CASSFTERQLHF
14 - TRBJ2-5 - TRBV10-3 TGTGCCATCAGTGACCCCGAGGACCAAGAGACCCAGTACTTC CAISDPEDQETQYF
14 - TRBJ2-3 - TRBV30 TGTGCCTGGTCGGCAGGGATTTACACAGATACGCAGTATTTT CAWSAGIYTDTQYF
17 - TRBJ2-3 once TRBV28 TGTGCCAGCAGTTTGGGGGGGGCGGGGGCTAGCACAGATACGCAGTATTTT CASSLGGAGASTDTQYF
13 - TRBJ2-1 - TRBV28 TGTGCCAGCCTTGACTTGCTCTACAATGAGCAGTTCTTC CASLDLLYNEQFF
15 - TRBJ2-7 - TRBV4-2 TGTGCCAGCAGCAATCGACTCATTAGCTCCTACGAGCAGTACTTC CASSNRLISSYEQYF
13 TRBD1 TRBJ2-7 - TRBV5-6 TGTGCCAGCAGCTTGACAGGGGTCTACGAGCAGTACTTC CASSLTGVYEQYF
17 TRBD1 TRBJ1-5 - TRBV2 TGTGCCAGCGCTTCCGGGACAGCCTTGTATAGCAATCAGCCCCAGCATTTT CASASGTALYSNQPQHF
15 - TRBJ1-1 - TRBV5-1 TGCGCCAGCAGCTTGGAGGGGAACCTGAACACTGAAGCTTTCTTT CASSLEGNLNTEAFF
16 - TRBJ2-1 - TRBV27 TGTGCCAGCAGTTCCCCAGGGTCCCCCCACCAGAATGAGCAGTTCTTC CASSSPGSPHQNEQFF
14 - TRBJ2-7 - TRBV4-2 TGTGCCAGCAGCCAAGAGAGGGACTCCTACGAGCAGTACTTC CASSQERDSYEQYF
13 TRBD1 TRBJ2-7 - TRBV29-1 TGCAGCGTTGAAGCGAAGGGGGCCCACGAGCAGTACTTC CSVEAKGAHEQYF
13 - TRBJ2-7 - TRBV7-2 TGTGCCAGCAGCTTATCGGGAAGCTACGAGCAGTACTTC CASSLSGSYEQYF
12 - TRBJ2-1 - TRBV10-3 TGTGCCATCAGTGAGGCTAGAGGCGAGCAGTTCTTC CAISEARGEQFF
13 - TRBJ1-5 - TRBV6-5 TGTGCCAGCAGTCGCGGGGTGGGGCAGCCCCAGCATTTT CASSRGVGQPQHF
17 TRBD1 TRBJ1-4 - TRBV28 TGTGCCAGCAGTTTGTTAAGACAGGGGGCAACTAATGAAAAACTGTTTTTT CASSLLRQGATNEKLFF
10 - TRBJ1-4 once TRBV20-1 TGCAGTGCCCTTTCGGAAAAACTGTTTTTT CSALSEKLFF
16 - TRBJ1-2 few TRBV19 TGTGCCAGTAGTCCCATCGACAGCGACAGTAACTATGGCTACACCTTC CASSPIDSDSNYGYTF
16 TRBD2 TRBJ2-7 - TRBV6-5 TGTGCCAGCAGTTACGAAAGGGCTAGCGGCACCTACGAGCAGTACTTC CASSYERASGTYEQYF